The clone carrying this T cell receptor beta chain was counted between two and nine times. Its target is unknown. After removal of 6 bases from V and 5 bases from J, the junction contained 6 bases not matched to a gene. The V gene's germline CDR1 is SNHLY and CDR2 FYNNEI. The CDR3 length is 15 residues. This record belongs to a study of blood T cells in healthy people across ages. Broader study findings: There was no known CMV status for donors, so expanded clonotype changes were possibly confounded.

Together with a sample-barcoded 5' primer, a J-beta primer mix was included in a second PCR lasting about 6 to 11 cycles. Via MiXCR, TCRdb re-called the 5' RACE reads, giving one row per CDR3 protein. The repertoire holds more than 800,000 distinct CDR3 sequences, with less than 35% as singletons. The material sequenced was blood. The clonotype comes from a woman of 80 years or more in good health. The chain recombines TRBV2 with TRBJ2-1; 11 positions match TRBD1. The CDR3: CASRLDRGQHNEQFF. The CDR3, as DNA: TGTGCCAGCAGGTTGGACAGGGGGCAACACAATGAGCAGTTCTTC.